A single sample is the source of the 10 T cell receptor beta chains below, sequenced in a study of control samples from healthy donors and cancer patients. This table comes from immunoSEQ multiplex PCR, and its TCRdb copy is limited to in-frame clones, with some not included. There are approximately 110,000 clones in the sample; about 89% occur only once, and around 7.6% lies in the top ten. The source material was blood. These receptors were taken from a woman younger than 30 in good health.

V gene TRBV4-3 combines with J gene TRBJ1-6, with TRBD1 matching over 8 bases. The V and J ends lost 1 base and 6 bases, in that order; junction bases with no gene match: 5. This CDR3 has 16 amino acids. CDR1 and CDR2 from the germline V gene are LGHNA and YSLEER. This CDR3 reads CASSQGAQGANSPLHF. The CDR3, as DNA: TGCGCCAGCAGCCAAGGGGCCCAGGGGGCTAATTCACCCCTCCACTTT.

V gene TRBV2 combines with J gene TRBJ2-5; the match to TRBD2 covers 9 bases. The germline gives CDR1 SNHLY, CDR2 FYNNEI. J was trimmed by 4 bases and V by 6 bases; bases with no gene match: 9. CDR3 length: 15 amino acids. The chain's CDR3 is CASRAGGLPGETQYF. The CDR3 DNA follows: TGTGCCAGCAGGGCGGGAGGGCTCCCGGGAGAGACCCAGTACTTC. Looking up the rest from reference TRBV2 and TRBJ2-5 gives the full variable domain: EPEVTQTPSHQVTQMGQEVILRCVPISNHLYFYWYRQILGQKVEFLVSFYNNEISEKSEIFDDQFSVERPDGSNFTLKIRSTKLEDSAMYFCASRAGGLPGETQYFGPGTRLLVL.

CDR3 in amino acids: CASSLGGTGELFF. The CDR3 bases are TGTGCCAGCAGCTTGGGTGGGACCGGGGAGCTGTTTTTT. The chain couples TRBV5-6 to TRBJ2-2; no clear D. Deletions cut 0 bases from V and 5 bases from J, with 5 bases between. CDR3 size: 13 residues. Germline CDR1 reads SGHDT; CDR2 reads YYEEEE.

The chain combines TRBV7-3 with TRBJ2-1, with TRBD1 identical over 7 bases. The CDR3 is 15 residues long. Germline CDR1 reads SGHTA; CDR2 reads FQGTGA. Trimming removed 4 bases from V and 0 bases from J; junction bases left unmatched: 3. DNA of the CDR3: TGTGCCAGCAGCTCCAGGGGGAGCTCCTACAATGAGCAGTTCTTC. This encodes CASSSRGSSYNEQFF.

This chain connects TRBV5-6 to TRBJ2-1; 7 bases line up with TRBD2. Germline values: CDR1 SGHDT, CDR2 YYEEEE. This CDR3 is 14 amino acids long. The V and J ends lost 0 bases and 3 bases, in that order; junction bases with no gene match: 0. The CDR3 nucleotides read TGTGCCAGCAGCTTGGAGCGGGACTACAATGAGCAGTTCTTC. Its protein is CASSLERDYNEQFF.

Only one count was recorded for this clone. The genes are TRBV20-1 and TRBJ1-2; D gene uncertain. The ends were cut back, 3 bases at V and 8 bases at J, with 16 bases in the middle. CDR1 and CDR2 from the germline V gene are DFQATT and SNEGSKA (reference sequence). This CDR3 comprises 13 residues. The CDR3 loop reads CSASHSSTRGYTF. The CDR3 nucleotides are TGCAGTGCTAGTCACAGTTCCACTCGGGGCTACACCTTC.

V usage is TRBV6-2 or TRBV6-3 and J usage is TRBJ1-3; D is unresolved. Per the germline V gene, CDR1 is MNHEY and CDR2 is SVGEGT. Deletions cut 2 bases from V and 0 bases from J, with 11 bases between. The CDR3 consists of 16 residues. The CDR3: CASSYPTTVSGNTIYF. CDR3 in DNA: TGTGCCAGCAGTTACCCAACGACTGTCTCTGGAAACACCATATATTTT.

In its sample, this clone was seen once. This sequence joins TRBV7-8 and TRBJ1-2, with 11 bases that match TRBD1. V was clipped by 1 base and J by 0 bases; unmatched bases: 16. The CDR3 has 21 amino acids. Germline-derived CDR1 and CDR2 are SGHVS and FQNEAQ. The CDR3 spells CASSLEIPADWTGGPNYGYTF. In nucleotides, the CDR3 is TGTGCCAGCAGCTTAGAAATCCCGGCCGATTGGACAGGGGGCCCTAACTATGGCTACACCTTC.

The CDR3 DNA follows: TGCAGCGTTTGTCCACCGGGGACTAGTTTTGTTCAGTTCTTC. Translating gives CSVCPPGTSFVQFF. This chain links TRBV29-1 with TRBJ2-1, with 8 bases lining up with TRBD2. The trim removed 5 bases at V and 13 bases at J, leaving 16 bases unmatched. The CDR3 is 14 amino acids. Germline CDR1 and CDR2: SQVTM and ANQGSEA.

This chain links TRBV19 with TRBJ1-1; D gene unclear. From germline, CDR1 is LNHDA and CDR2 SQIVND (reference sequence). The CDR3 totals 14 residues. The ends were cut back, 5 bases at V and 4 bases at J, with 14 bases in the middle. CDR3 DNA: TGTGCCAGTAGTCACACGGGCGGAGGCACTGAAGCTTTCTTT. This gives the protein CASSHTGGGTEAFF.